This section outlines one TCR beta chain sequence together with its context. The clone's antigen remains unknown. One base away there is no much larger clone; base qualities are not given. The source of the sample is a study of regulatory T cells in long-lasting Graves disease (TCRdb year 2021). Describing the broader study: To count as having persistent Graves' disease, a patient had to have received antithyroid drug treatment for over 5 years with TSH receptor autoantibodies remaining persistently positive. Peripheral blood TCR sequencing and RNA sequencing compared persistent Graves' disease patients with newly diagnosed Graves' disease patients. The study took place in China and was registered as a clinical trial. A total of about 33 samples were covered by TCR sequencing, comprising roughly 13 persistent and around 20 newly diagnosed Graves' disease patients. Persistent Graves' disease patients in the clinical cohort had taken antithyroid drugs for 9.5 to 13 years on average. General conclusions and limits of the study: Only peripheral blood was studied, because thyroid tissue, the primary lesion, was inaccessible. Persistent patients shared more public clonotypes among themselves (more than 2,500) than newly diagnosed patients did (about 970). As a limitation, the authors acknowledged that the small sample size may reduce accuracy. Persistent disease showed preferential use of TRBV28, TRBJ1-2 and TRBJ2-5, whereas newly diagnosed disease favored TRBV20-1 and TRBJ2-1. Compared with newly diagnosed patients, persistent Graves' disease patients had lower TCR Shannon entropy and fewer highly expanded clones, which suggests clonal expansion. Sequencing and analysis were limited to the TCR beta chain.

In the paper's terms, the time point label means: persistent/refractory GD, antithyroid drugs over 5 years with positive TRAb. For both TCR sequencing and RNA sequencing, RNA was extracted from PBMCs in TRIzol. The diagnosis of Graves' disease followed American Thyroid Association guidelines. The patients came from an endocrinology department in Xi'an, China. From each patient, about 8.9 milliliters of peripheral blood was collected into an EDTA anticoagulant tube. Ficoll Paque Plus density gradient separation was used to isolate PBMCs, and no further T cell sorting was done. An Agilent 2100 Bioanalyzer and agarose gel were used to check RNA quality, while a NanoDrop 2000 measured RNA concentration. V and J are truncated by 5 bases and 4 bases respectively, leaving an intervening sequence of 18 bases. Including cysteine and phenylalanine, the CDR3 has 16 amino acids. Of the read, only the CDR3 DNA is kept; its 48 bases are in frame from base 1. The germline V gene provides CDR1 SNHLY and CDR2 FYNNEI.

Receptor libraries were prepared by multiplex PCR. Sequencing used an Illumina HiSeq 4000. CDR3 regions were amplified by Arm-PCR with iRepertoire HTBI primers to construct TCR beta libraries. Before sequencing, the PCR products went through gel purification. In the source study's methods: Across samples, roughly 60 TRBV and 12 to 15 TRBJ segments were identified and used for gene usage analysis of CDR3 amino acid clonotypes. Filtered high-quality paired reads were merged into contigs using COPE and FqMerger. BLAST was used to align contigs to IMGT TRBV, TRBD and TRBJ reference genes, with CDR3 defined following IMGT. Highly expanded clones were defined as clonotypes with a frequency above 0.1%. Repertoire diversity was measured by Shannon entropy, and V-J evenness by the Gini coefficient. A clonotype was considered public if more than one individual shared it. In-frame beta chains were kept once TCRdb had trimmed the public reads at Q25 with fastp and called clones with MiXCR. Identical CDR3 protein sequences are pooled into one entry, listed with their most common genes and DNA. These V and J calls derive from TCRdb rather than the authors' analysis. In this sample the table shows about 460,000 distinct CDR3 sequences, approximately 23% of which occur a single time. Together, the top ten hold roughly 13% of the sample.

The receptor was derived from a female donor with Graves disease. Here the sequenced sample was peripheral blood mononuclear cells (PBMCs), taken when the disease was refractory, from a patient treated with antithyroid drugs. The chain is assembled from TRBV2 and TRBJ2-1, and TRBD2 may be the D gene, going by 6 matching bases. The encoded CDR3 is CASSYSGRGPYNEQFF. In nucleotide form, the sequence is TGTGCCAGCAGTTACTCGGGGCGGGGACCGTACAATGAGCAGTTCTTC.